The 25 T cell receptor beta chains below come from one sample, sequenced in a study of blood T cell repertoires in COVID-19. Method: immunoSEQ multiplex PCR; TCRdb's copy keeps in-frame clones and lacks some. The table has fewer than 200,000 clones, around nine tenths seen once. Sequencing was performed on peripheral blood. These receptors all stem from a man aged 40-50 years with active or convalescent COVID-19.

This chain uses TRBV10-3 with TRBJ1-1, with a possible D match to TRBD1 (6 bases). The CDR3 has 14 amino acids. V was pared by 6 bases and J by 2 bases, with 13 bases between. Germline V gene lookup returns CDR1 ENHRY and CDR2 SYGVKD. The CDR3 DNA reads as TGTGCCATCAGAACCGGGACACCAAACACTGAAGCTTTCTTT. Protein sequence: CAIRTGTPNTEAFF.

The chain has TRBV6-5 and TRBJ1-5; D remains unclear. The ends were cut back, 4 bases at V and 0 bases at J, with 10 bases in the middle. The germline gives CDR1 MNHEY, CDR2 SVGAGI. This CDR3 spans 15 amino acids. The CDR3 sequence is CASSWTGYSNQPQHF. The DNA for the CDR3 is TGTGCCAGCAGTTGGACTGGCTATAGCAATCAGCCCCAGCATTTT.

The rearrangement uses TRBV2 and TRBJ2-5; D is possibly TRBD1 (5 bases). V lost 8 bases to trimming and J lost 5 bases, with 15 bases between them. Germline V gene sequence: CDR1 SNHLY, CDR2 FYNNEI. This CDR3 comprises 13 residues. CDR3 sequence reads: CASGFQGEETQYF. The DNA of the CDR3 is TGTGCCAGCGGCTTCCAGGGTGAGGAGACCCAGTACTTC.

CDR3 coding DNA: TGCGCCAGCAGCCAACGAACGGGGGCCTACGAGCAGTACTTC. It is translated as CASSQRTGAYEQYF. This chain joins TRBV4-3 and TRBJ2-7, with D possibly being TRBD2 (6 bases). The CDR3 length is 14 residues. The V end lost 2 bases, the J end lost 2 bases, and 10 bases lay between the germline ends. Germline values: CDR1 LGHNA, CDR2 YSLEER.

This clone was found once. The DNA of the CDR3 is TGTGCCAGCTCACCCACCGGGGGGAAGCGGGAGACCCAGTACTTC. Protein sequence: CASSPTGGKRETQYF. The chain uses TRBV18 and TRBJ2-5; 7 bases are shared with TRBD2. The V gene's germline CDR1 is KGHSH and CDR2 LQKENI. The trim removed 3 bases at V and 5 bases at J, leaving 9 bases unmatched. The CDR3 contains 15 residues.

V gene TRBV5-6 combines with J gene TRBJ1-4; 9 nucleotides agree with TRBD1. Germline lookup yields CDR1 SGHDT and CDR2 YYEEEE. J gave up 5 bases and V 5 bases, and 13 bases lay outside the gene matches. This CDR3 region has 17 residues. In nucleotides, the CDR3 is TGTGCCAGCAGTTTCGGTCCCCCGACAGGGGGGAATGAAAAACTGTTTTTT. Amino acid sequence: CASSFGPPTGGNEKLFF.

The genes are TRBV3-1 (or the pseudogene TRBV3-2) and TRBJ1-2, with 11 bases identical to TRBD1. The CDR3 sequence is 14 residues long. V dropped 4 bases and J dropped 5; count of bases not matched to a gene: 3. CDR1 and CDR2 (germline): LGHDT, YNNKEL (reference sequence). The CDR3 here is CASSLRDRGYGYTF. The CDR3 DNA reads as TGTGCCAGCAGCCTTCGGGACAGGGGGTATGGCTACACCTTC.

In nucleotides, the CDR3 is TGCGCCAGCAGCCCGCGGGGTTTACTGGAGACCCAGTACTTC. It specifies CASSPRGLLETQYF. This chain links TRBV4-1 with TRBJ2-5; possibly TRBD2 for D (6 bases). V was trimmed by 4 bases and J by 5 bases, leaving 14 bases between them. The CDR3 is 14 amino acids. In germline, CDR1 is MGHRA, CDR2 YSYEKL.

The rearrangement uses TRBV9 and TRBJ1-2; 7 bases map to TRBD1. With V trimmed by 3 bases and J by 7 bases, 6 bases remained unmatched. Germline V lookup: CDR1 SGDLS, CDR2 YYNGEE. The CDR3 loop spans 13 amino acids. CDR3 bases: TGTGCCAGCAGCGCGACAGGGAGGAGTGGCTACACCTTC. This gives the protein CASSATGRSGYTF.

This chain joins TRBV10-3 and TRBJ1-1; weak D call: TRBD1 (6 bases). CDR1 ENHRY and CDR2 SYGVKD come from the germline V gene. V lost 6 bases to trimming and J lost 1 base, with 12 bases between them. This CDR3 contains 14 residues. CDR3 bases: TGTGCCATCAGAAAGGGACACGGGAACACTGAAGCTTTCTTT. This codes for CAIRKGHGNTEAFF.

The chain recombines TRBV30 with TRBJ1-4, with 8 bases matching TRBD1. The CDR3 has 16 amino acids. V was clipped by 2 bases and J by 3 bases; unmatched bases: 8. In germline, CDR1 is GTSNPN, CDR2 SVGIG (reference sequence). CDR3 sequence: CAWSFNRGIANEKLFF. The CDR3 bases are TGTGCCTGGAGTTTTAACAGGGGGATTGCTAATGAAAAACTGTTTTTT.

The V call is TRBV2, the J call TRBJ2-1; 12 bases are a match to TRBD2. V lost 4 bases to trimming and J lost 9 bases; unmatched junction nucleotides: 7. This CDR3 spans 15 amino acids. Looked up from germline, CDR1 is SNHLY and CDR2 is FYNNEI. The DNA for the CDR3 is TGTGCCAGCAGTGTGGCTAGCGGGGGGGCGTTTGAGCAGTTCTTC. This encodes CASSVASGGAFEQFF.

This clone has just a few counts. This chain uses TRBV28 with TRBJ1-6, with a weak D call TRBD1 (5 bases). This CDR3 comprises 12 residues. Trimming removed 7 bases at V and 10 bases at J, with 11 bases between. In germline, CDR1 is MDHEN, CDR2 SYDVKM. CDR3 region: CASNGEGSPLHF. CDR3 nucleotide sequence: TGTGCCAGCAACGGGGAGGGGTCACCCCTCCACTTT. The full variable domain, completed using reference TRBV28 and TRBJ1-6, is DVKVTQSSRYLVKRTGEKVFLECVQDMDHENMFWYRQDPGLGLRLIYFSYDVKMKEKGDIPEGYSVSREKKERFSLILESASTNQTSMYLCASNGEGSPLHFGNGTRLTVT.

V and J are TRBV12-3 or TRBV12-4 and TRBJ1-2; no clear D gene. The CDR3 is 13 amino acids. Trimming removed 1 base at V and 6 bases at J, with 9 bases between. CDR3 residues: CASSLGRADGYTF. CDR3 DNA sequence: TGTGCCAGCAGTTTAGGGAGGGCTGATGGCTACACCTTC.

The chain couples TRBV2 to TRBJ2-7; 13 bases align to TRBD2. V lost 5 bases to trimming and J lost 8 bases; unmatched junction nucleotides: 3. CDR1 is SNHLY and CDR2 is FYNNEI in the germline V gene. The CDR3 consists of 13 residues. The CDR3 DNA reads TGTGCCAGCAGTCGGACTAGCGGGGGCAAGCAGTACTTC. Protein product: CASSRTSGGKQYF.

The gene calls are TRBV27 and TRBJ1-4; D not certain. CDR3 length: 13 amino acids. V lost 6 bases and J lost 3, with 8 bases in between. The germline gives CDR1 MNHEY, CDR2 SMNVEV (reference sequence). The DNA of the CDR3 is TGTGCCAGCAGCCAGAGGGCTAATGAAAAACTGTTTTTT. It yields the protein CASSQRANEKLFF.

V gene TRBV5-4 combines with J gene TRBJ2-7; maybe TRBD2 (5 bases). There are 14 residues in the CDR3. CDR1 is SGHNT and CDR2 is YYREEE in the germline V gene (reference sequence). Trimming removed 2 bases at V and 6 bases at J, with 15 bases between. Here the CDR3 reads CASSLPDRRGEQYF. The CDR3 region has the DNA TGTGCCAGCAGCTTACCTGATCGACGGGGCGAGCAGTACTTC.

With respect to this clone: The junction differs from germline at one of its ends, possibly a read error. J is TRBJ2-1 and V is TRBV12-3 or TRBV12-4; D is perhaps TRBD1 (6 bases). The CDR3 is made up of 12 amino acids. The CDR3 protein is CASRQPPGALIF. CDR3 bases: TGTGCCAGCAGGCAACCTCCAGGGGCCCTAATCTTC.

The chain combines TRBV5-1 with TRBJ2-3, with TRBD2 matching 8 bases. The CDR3 totals 14 residues. V gave up 7 bases and J gave up 2 bases; unmatched junction bases: 6. CDR1 and CDR2 from the germline V gene are SGHRS and YFSETQ. This chain's CDR3 is CASEAGGITDTQYF. CDR3 bases: TGCGCCAGCGAGGCGGGGGGCATCACAGATACGCAGTATTTT.

This chain uses TRBV7-9 with TRBJ1-2; tentatively, D is TRBD1 (5 bases). Trimming removed 1 base at V and 7 bases at J, with 10 bases between. Germline V CDR1 and CDR2: SEHNR, FQNEAQ (reference sequence). CDR3 length: 13 amino acids. In DNA, the CDR3 is TGTGCCAGCAGCTTAGGTCAGGGAAGTGGCTACACCTTC. As protein: CASSLGQGSGYTF.

The chain has TRBV9 and TRBJ1-5, with D possibly being TRBD1 (5 bases). The germline V and J ends were trimmed by 4 bases and 0 bases, with 11 bases remaining between them. The CDR3 extends over 15 amino acids. Germline V CDR1 and CDR2: SGDLS, YYNGEE. CDR3 region: CASSLSGHSNQPQHF. CDR3 nucleotides: TGTGCCAGCAGCCTCTCAGGGCATAGCAATCAGCCCCAGCATTTT.

J is TRBJ1-3 and V is TRBV18; D is possibly TRBD1 (5 bases). The CDR3 sequence is 16 residues long. V lost 2 bases to trimming and J lost 1 base, with 12 bases between them. The germline gives CDR1 KGHSH, CDR2 LQKENI. The CDR3 DNA sequence: TGTGCCAGCTCACCATTCCCCAGGGCTTCTGGAAACACCATATATTTT. Protein product: CASSPFPRASGNTIYF.

The genes are TRBV5-4 and TRBJ1-4, with 7 bases fitting TRBD1. V trimming: 4 bases; J trimming: 5 bases; junction bases outside the gene matches: 8. This CDR3 has 15 residues. Per the germline V gene, CDR1 is SGHNT and CDR2 is YYREEE (reference sequence). Here the CDR3 reads CASSAGAGGNEKLFF. DNA of the CDR3: TGTGCCAGCAGCGCAGGGGCAGGGGGGAATGAAAAACTGTTTTTT.

The CDR3 sequence is CASSQNVPGLAEETQYF. The CDR3 bases are TGCGCCAGCAGTCAAAATGTCCCGGGACTAGCAGAAGAGACCCAGTACTTC. J is TRBJ2-5 and V is TRBV23-1; 9 bases match TRBD2. TRBV23-1 is assigned to the ORF class and has an uncertain function. This CDR3 spans 17 amino acids. With V trimmed by 2 bases and J by 3 bases, 10 bases remained unmatched.

The chain has TRBV7-8 and TRBJ2-1; TRBD2 matches at 15 bases. V lost 5 bases and J lost 9; bases outside the gene matches: 17. The germline gives CDR1 SGHVS, CDR2 FQNEAQ. The CDR3 is 19 amino acids. CDR3 bases: TGTGCCAGCAGCCAAAAGGCAGGAGGACTAGCGGGGGGGCCCGGTGAGCAGTTCTTC. It codes for CASSQKAGGLAGGPGEQFF.